This is a list of T cell receptor beta chains from one sample in a study of control samples from healthy donors and cancer patients. Some clones are missing from TCRdb's copy, which holds only in-frame ones; the method was immunoSEQ multiplex PCR. This table has some 66,000 clones, roughly 85% appearing once. The sequenced sample was blood. These receptors came from a man aged 35-49 years in good health. The conserved cysteine and the conserved F or W are not part of the CDR3 here. A D gene is named only where the DNA matches it firmly. Some rows mark clone size as missing; the rest say once, few, many or name a class of expanded clone.

d_call: .
cdr3_length: 13
clone_size: .
v_call: TRBV9
j_call: TRBJ1-5
cdr3_aa: ASSGGGGRDQPQH

d_call: TRBD1
cdr3_length: 14
clone_size: .
v_call: TRBV27
j_call: TRBJ1-4
cdr3_aa: ASSPSFGTGVEKLF

d_call: TRBD1
cdr3_length: 12
clone_size: .
v_call: TRBV7-7
j_call: TRBJ2-5
cdr3_aa: ASSSNRGFETQY

d_call: .
cdr3_length: 8
clone_size: .
v_call: TRBV29-1
j_call: TRBJ2-1
cdr3_aa: SVEYNEQF

d_call: .
cdr3_length: 13
clone_size: .
v_call: TRBV19
j_call: TRBJ1-1
cdr3_aa: ASSLDSRGSTEAF

d_call: .
cdr3_length: 10
clone_size: .
v_call: TRBV12-3/TRBV12-4
j_call: TRBJ1-2
cdr3_aa: ASSFSVYGYT

d_call: .
cdr3_length: 10
clone_size: .
v_call: TRBV29-1
j_call: TRBJ1-1
cdr3_aa: SVLLGITEAF

d_call: .
cdr3_length: 13
clone_size: .
v_call: TRBV5-1
j_call: TRBJ2-1
cdr3_aa: ASSKDEIDGDEQF

d_call: .
cdr3_length: 12
clone_size: .
v_call: TRBV7-9
j_call: TRBJ2-1
cdr3_aa: ASSPGTRYNEQF

d_call: TRBD1
cdr3_length: 14
clone_size: few
v_call: TRBV28
j_call: TRBJ2-7
cdr3_aa: ASSSTGTGGQDEQY

d_call: TRBD1
cdr3_length: 14
clone_size: .
v_call: TRBV28
j_call: TRBJ1-6
cdr3_aa: ASRATGASWGSPLH

d_call: TRBD1
cdr3_length: 13
clone_size: .
v_call: TRBV29-1
j_call: TRBJ1-2
cdr3_aa: SVEEDRAQGYGYT

d_call: .
cdr3_length: 12
clone_size: once
v_call: TRBV2
j_call: TRBJ1-2
cdr3_aa: ASSARGRNYGYT

d_call: .
cdr3_length: 11
clone_size: few
v_call: TRBV5-6
j_call: TRBJ1-2
cdr3_aa: ASSMTRWDGYT

d_call: .
cdr3_length: 13
clone_size: .
v_call: TRBV5-1
j_call: TRBJ2-5
cdr3_aa: ASSLAEGRQETQY

d_call: .
cdr3_length: 12
clone_size: few
v_call: TRBV27
j_call: TRBJ1-2
cdr3_aa: ASSSITGYGGYT

d_call: TRBD2
cdr3_length: 13
clone_size: .
v_call: TRBV4-3
j_call: TRBJ2-1
cdr3_aa: ASSQELREIDEQF

d_call: TRBD1
cdr3_length: 14
clone_size: .
v_call: TRBV19
j_call: TRBJ2-5
cdr3_aa: ASSIATGGGRKTQY

d_call: .
cdr3_length: 11
clone_size: .
v_call: TRBV3-1/TRBV3-2
j_call: TRBJ1-1
cdr3_aa: ASRPGQSTEAF

d_call: .
cdr3_length: 13
clone_size: once
v_call: TRBV27
j_call: TRBJ2-1
cdr3_aa: ASSLWSAPYNEQF

d_call: .
cdr3_length: 10
clone_size: few
v_call: TRBV7-9
j_call: TRBJ1-2
cdr3_aa: ASSLDYYGYT

d_call: TRBD1
cdr3_length: 13
clone_size: .
v_call: TRBV7-9
j_call: TRBJ2-3
cdr3_aa: ASSLAGQGTDTQY

d_call: TRBD2
cdr3_length: 18
clone_size: .
v_call: TRBV3-1/TRBV3-2
j_call: TRBJ2-3
cdr3_aa: ASSQDGLAAPHGLTDTQY

d_call: .
cdr3_length: 13
clone_size: .
v_call: TRBV7-2
j_call: TRBJ2-7
cdr3_aa: ASSLRWDTSYEQY

d_call: TRBD2
cdr3_length: 13
clone_size: .
v_call: TRBV6-5
j_call: TRBJ2-5
cdr3_aa: ASSTSLAVQETQY

d_call: .
cdr3_length: 11
clone_size: .
v_call: TRBV6-1
j_call: TRBJ1-1
cdr3_aa: ASSEGTPKVAF

d_call: .
cdr3_length: 14
clone_size: .
v_call: TRBV7-3
j_call: TRBJ1-2
cdr3_aa: ASSLMGRGAGYGYT

d_call: .
cdr3_length: 13
clone_size: .
v_call: TRBV9
j_call: TRBJ2-5
cdr3_aa: ASSARGDSQETQY

d_call: TRBD1
cdr3_length: 16
clone_size: .
v_call: TRBV6-1
j_call: TRBJ1-5
cdr3_aa: ASSGNTGTGYSNQPQH

d_call: TRBD1
cdr3_length: 12
clone_size: .
v_call: TRBV4-3
j_call: TRBJ2-7
cdr3_aa: ASSQRTGKYEQY

d_call: .
cdr3_length: 11
clone_size: .
v_call: TRBV28
j_call: TRBJ1-2
cdr3_aa: ASGVGRNYGYT

d_call: .
cdr3_length: 14
clone_size: .
v_call: TRBV18
j_call: TRBJ2-1
cdr3_aa: ASSQQSGYSYNEQF

d_call: .
cdr3_length: 12
clone_size: .
v_call: TRBV27
j_call: TRBJ1-6
cdr3_aa: ATQIRGGNSPLH

d_call: .
cdr3_length: 18
clone_size: .
v_call: TRBV4-3
j_call: TRBJ1-3
cdr3_aa: ASSQARIRQRYVSGNTIY

d_call: .
cdr3_length: 12
clone_size: .
v_call: TRBV11-3
j_call: TRBJ1-2
cdr3_aa: ASSLRAGEGGYT

d_call: .
cdr3_length: 10
clone_size: .
v_call: TRBV5-1
j_call: TRBJ1-4
cdr3_aa: ASSPLQGVLF

d_call: .
cdr3_length: 11
clone_size: .
v_call: TRBV11-2
j_call: TRBJ2-7
cdr3_aa: ASSPRPFYEQY

d_call: TRBD2
cdr3_length: 14
clone_size: .
v_call: TRBV18
j_call: TRBJ2-7
cdr3_aa: ASSPPPSGSFYEQY

d_call: .
cdr3_length: 13
clone_size: .
v_call: TRBV19
j_call: TRBJ2-6
cdr3_aa: ASSTVFSGANVLT

d_call: .
cdr3_length: 13
clone_size: .
v_call: TRBV5-1
j_call: TRBJ1-1
cdr3_aa: ASSQLTGTNTEAF

d_call: .
cdr3_length: 13
clone_size: .
v_call: TRBV30
j_call: TRBJ1-3
cdr3_aa: AWSLTRLFGNTIY

d_call: TRBD2
cdr3_length: 13
clone_size: few
v_call: TRBV5-6
j_call: TRBJ2-5
cdr3_aa: ASSLYQREQETQY

d_call: TRBD1
cdr3_length: 14
clone_size: .
v_call: TRBV18
j_call: TRBJ1-1
cdr3_aa: ASSPGQGSMNTEAF

d_call: TRBD1
cdr3_length: 13
clone_size: .
v_call: TRBV6-5
j_call: TRBJ1-4
cdr3_aa: ASSYSTGINEKLF

d_call: .
cdr3_length: 12
clone_size: few
v_call: TRBV14
j_call: TRBJ2-7
cdr3_aa: ASSQWPSSYEQY

d_call: .
cdr3_length: 12
clone_size: .
v_call: TRBV6-6
j_call: TRBJ2-2
cdr3_aa: ASSVTLNTGELF

d_call: .
cdr3_length: 12
clone_size: .
v_call: TRBV3-1/TRBV3-2
j_call: TRBJ1-3
cdr3_aa: ASSLGILGNTIY

d_call: .
cdr3_length: 11
clone_size: .
v_call: TRBV19
j_call: TRBJ1-1
cdr3_aa: ASTTTVNTEAF

d_call: TRBD1
cdr3_length: 13
clone_size: .
v_call: TRBV6-4
j_call: TRBJ1-6
cdr3_aa: ASRTQGASNSPLH

d_call: TRBD1
cdr3_length: 11
clone_size: .
v_call: TRBV11-1
j_call: TRBJ2-2
cdr3_aa: ASSRTGGGELF

d_call: TRBD1
cdr3_length: 13
clone_size: .
v_call: TRBV11-2
j_call: TRBJ1-2
cdr3_aa: ASSLDSTGSYGYT

d_call: .
cdr3_length: 12
clone_size: .
v_call: TRBV5-1
j_call: TRBJ2-1
cdr3_aa: ASTARPGPNEQF

d_call: .
cdr3_length: 12
clone_size: .
v_call: TRBV10-3
j_call: TRBJ2-3
cdr3_aa: AINRDPTMDTQY

d_call: TRBD1
cdr3_length: 14
clone_size: once
v_call: TRBV10-3
j_call: TRBJ2-3
cdr3_aa: AISSPDRGQGDTQY

d_call: .
cdr3_length: 12
clone_size: .
v_call: TRBV25-1
j_call: TRBJ2-7
cdr3_aa: ASRAETVRYEQY

d_call: .
cdr3_length: 10
clone_size: .
v_call: TRBV7-2
j_call: TRBJ1-2
cdr3_aa: ASGLIQGGYT

d_call: TRBD2
cdr3_length: 14
clone_size: .
v_call: TRBV7-7
j_call: TRBJ2-5
cdr3_aa: ASSLKSGGPQETQY

d_call: .
cdr3_length: 13
clone_size: few
v_call: TRBV5-1
j_call: TRBJ1-1
cdr3_aa: ASSLEVSLNTEAF

d_call: .
cdr3_length: 9
clone_size: .
v_call: TRBV2
j_call: TRBJ1-1
cdr3_aa: ASKAGRVAF

d_call: .
cdr3_length: 13
clone_size: .
v_call: TRBV10-1
j_call: TRBJ2-1
cdr3_aa: ASSDCRRGYNEQF